The rows below give T cell receptor beta chains drawn from one sample of a study of shared clonotypes between healthy human individuals. Using immunoSEQ multiplex PCR, the repertoire was profiled, and TCRdb retains in-frame clones only, with some absent. The sample carries 330,000 or so clones, less than 85% recorded once. Sequences were obtained from memory CD4+ T cells sorted from blood. The receptors were sampled from a man aged 30-40 years in good health. Each CDR3 is given with its conserved first and last residue. D genes are given only for firm matches. The size field is filled for only some rows; it gives once, few, many or a size class.

abundance: NA
v_gene: TRBV27
j_gene: TRBJ1-2
d_gene: NA
CDR3aa: CASSYQGSGYTF
CDR3nt: TGTGCCAGCAGTTACCAGGGATCTGGCTACACCTTC

abundance: NA
v_gene: TRBV6-6
j_gene: TRBJ1-5
d_gene: NA
CDR3aa: CASKGRHDQPQHF
CDR3nt: TGTGCCAGCAAAGGCAGGCACGATCAGCCCCAGCATTTT

abundance: NA
v_gene: TRBV30
j_gene: TRBJ1-2
d_gene: NA
CDR3aa: CAWAQGYGYTF
CDR3nt: TGTGCCTGGGCGCAGGGCTATGGCTACACCTTC

abundance: NA
v_gene: TRBV2
j_gene: TRBJ1-3
d_gene: NA
CDR3aa: CASSEVGNTIYF
CDR3nt: TGTGCCAGCAGTGAAGTAGGAAACACCATATATTTT

abundance: NA
v_gene: TRBV7-9
j_gene: TRBJ1-4
d_gene: NA
CDR3aa: CASSFTGGNEKLFF
CDR3nt: TGTGCCAGCAGCTTTACAGGTGGTAATGAAAAACTGTTTTTT

abundance: NA
v_gene: TRBV19
j_gene: TRBJ1-1
d_gene: NA
CDR3aa: CASSIDAGRNTEAFF
CDR3nt: TGTGCCAGTAGTATAGACGCAGGCCGGAACACTGAAGCTTTCTTT

abundance: few
v_gene: TRBV4-1
j_gene: TRBJ2-3
d_gene: NA
CDR3aa: CASSHKEEAFADTQYF
CDR3nt: TGCGCCAGCAGCCACAAAGAGGAAGCTTTCGCGGATACGCAGTATTTT

abundance: NA
v_gene: TRBV30
j_gene: TRBJ1-4
d_gene: NA
CDR3aa: CARTTANEKLFF
CDR3nt: TGTGCCCGAACGACGGCGAATGAAAAACTGTTTTTT

abundance: many
v_gene: TRBV6-5
j_gene: TRBJ1-3
d_gene: NA
CDR3aa: CASSLSRAHSGNTIYF
CDR3nt: TGTGCCAGCAGTTTATCAAGGGCGCACTCTGGAAACACCATATATTTT

abundance: NA
v_gene: TRBV5-1
j_gene: TRBJ1-4
d_gene: NA
CDR3aa: CASRDGGGREKLFF
CDR3nt: TGCGCCAGCAGAGACGGCGGGGGGCGTGAAAAACTGTTTTTT

abundance: once
v_gene: TRBV15
j_gene: TRBJ2-1
d_gene: NA
CDR3aa: CATSRDVGEQFF
CDR3nt: TGTGCCACCAGCAGGGACGTGGGTGAGCAGTTCTTC

abundance: NA
v_gene: TRBV7-6
j_gene: TRBJ1-1
d_gene: NA
CDR3aa: CASSLDGGTEAFF
CDR3nt: TGTGCCAGCAGCTTAGATGGTGGCACTGAAGCTTTCTTT

abundance: few
v_gene: TRBV28
j_gene: TRBJ2-7
d_gene: NA
CDR3aa: CASIADSYEQYF
CDR3nt: TGTGCCAGCATCGCCGATAGCTACGAGCAGTACTTC

abundance: many
v_gene: TRBV7-6
j_gene: TRBJ1-1
d_gene: NA
CDR3aa: CASSLDFGGTEAFF
CDR3nt: TGTGCCAGCAGCTTAGATTTTGGGGGCACTGAAGCTTTCTTT

abundance: few
v_gene: TRBV5-1
j_gene: TRBJ2-1
d_gene: TRBD2
CDR3aa: CASSSSGTSEYNEQFF
CDR3nt: TGCGCCAGCAGCTCGTCCGGGACTAGCGAGTACAATGAGCAGTTCTTC

abundance: once
v_gene: TRBV9
j_gene: TRBJ2-3
d_gene: TRBD1
CDR3aa: CASSHLQGDLTDTQYF
CDR3nt: TGTGCCAGCAGCCATCTACAGGGGGACCTCACAGATACGCAGTATTTT

abundance: many
v_gene: TRBV27
j_gene: TRBJ2-1
d_gene: NA
CDR3aa: CASSLTLSRLATHNEQFF
CDR3nt: TGTGCCAGCAGTTTAACGTTATCGCGGCTAGCGACCCACAATGAGCAGTTCTTC

abundance: NA
v_gene: TRBV5-6
j_gene: TRBJ2-1
d_gene: NA
CDR3aa: CASSLWRASNEQFF
CDR3nt: TGTGCCAGCAGCTTGTGGCGAGCCTCCAATGAGCAGTTCTTC

abundance: few
v_gene: TRBV6-5
j_gene: TRBJ2-7
d_gene: NA
CDR3aa: CASSPGTAGYEQYF
CDR3nt: TGTGCCAGCAGTCCCGGGACAGCGGGCTACGAGCAGTACTTC

abundance: NA
v_gene: TRBV5-1
j_gene: TRBJ2-7
d_gene: NA
CDR3aa: CASSLATGGTAEQYF
CDR3nt: TGCGCCAGCAGCTTGGCCACTGGCGGGACGGCCGAGCAGTACTTC

abundance: NA
v_gene: TRBV5-1
j_gene: TRBJ1-2
d_gene: TRBD1
CDR3aa: CASSRDRGTYGYTF
CDR3nt: TGCGCCAGCAGCCGGGACAGGGGGACCTATGGCTACACCTTC

abundance: once
v_gene: TRBV7-6
j_gene: TRBJ1-1
d_gene: NA
CDR3aa: CASSLRQGIFMNTEAFF
CDR3nt: TGTGCCAGCAGCTTACGCCAGGGTATCTTCATGAACACTGAAGCTTTCTTT

abundance: few
v_gene: TRBV5-1
j_gene: TRBJ2-7
d_gene: NA
CDR3aa: CASSLDYEQYF
CDR3nt: TGCGCCAGCAGCTTGGATTACGAGCAGTACTTC

abundance: NA
v_gene: TRBV27
j_gene: TRBJ2-3
d_gene: NA
CDR3aa: CASSFYRPSTDTQYF
CDR3nt: TGTGCCAGCAGTTTTTACAGGCCCAGCACAGATACGCAGTATTTT

abundance: NA
v_gene: TRBV27
j_gene: TRBJ2-1
d_gene: TRBD2
CDR3aa: CASSRTSFGYNEQFF
CDR3nt: TGTGCCAGCAGCCGGACTAGTTTCGGATACAATGAGCAGTTCTTC

abundance: NA
v_gene: TRBV18
j_gene: TRBJ1-4
d_gene: NA
CDR3aa: CASSRGNEKLFF
CDR3nt: TGTGCCAGCTCACGAGGGAATGAAAAACTGTTTTTT

abundance: NA
v_gene: TRBV29-1
j_gene: TRBJ2-7
d_gene: NA
CDR3aa: CSVEDGTPSSYEQYF
CDR3nt: TGCAGCGTTGAAGATGGGACGCCGAGCTCCTACGAGCAGTACTTC

abundance: NA
v_gene: TRBV5-4
j_gene: TRBJ1-1
d_gene: TRBD1
CDR3aa: CASSQYSDRGRSFF
CDR3nt: TGTGCCAGCAGCCAATACTCGGACAGGGGGCGCTCTTTCTTT

abundance: NA
v_gene: TRBV5-6
j_gene: TRBJ1-1
d_gene: NA
CDR3aa: CASSLIGRPNTEAFF
CDR3nt: TGTGCCAGCAGCTTAATAGGCAGGCCGAACACTGAAGCTTTCTTT

abundance: NA
v_gene: TRBV7-8
j_gene: TRBJ2-2
d_gene: NA
CDR3aa: CASSLIGGSRHISNTGELFF
CDR3nt: TGTGCCAGCAGCTTGATTGGGGGTAGCCGTCATATCTCCAACACCGGGGAGCTGTTTTTT

abundance: NA
v_gene: TRBV18
j_gene: TRBJ1-1
d_gene: NA
CDR3aa: CASSPVDRVNTEAFF
CDR3nt: TGTGCCAGCTCACCTGTAGACAGAGTGAACACTGAAGCTTTCTTT

abundance: few
v_gene: TRBV7-9
j_gene: TRBJ2-5
d_gene: NA
CDR3aa: CASSFSTFGETQYF
CDR3nt: TGTGCCAGCAGCTTTAGCACCTTCGGGGAGACCCAGTACTTC

abundance: medium-sized
v_gene: TRBV11-2
j_gene: TRBJ2-1
d_gene: NA
CDR3aa: CASSLDRAGRSYNEQFF
CDR3nt: TGTGCCAGCAGCTTAGATCGAGCGGGCCGCTCCTACAATGAGCAGTTCTTC

abundance: NA
v_gene: TRBV2
j_gene: TRBJ2-5
d_gene: NA
CDR3aa: CASSSGTWAQETQYF
CDR3nt: TGTGCCAGCAGTTCCGGGACATGGGCGCAAGAGACCCAGTACTTC

abundance: NA
v_gene: TRBV5-1
j_gene: TRBJ2-7
d_gene: NA
CDR3aa: CASSLDGAPAYEQYF
CDR3nt: TGCGCCAGCAGCTTGGACGGAGCCCCCGCTTACGAGCAGTACTTC

abundance: NA
v_gene: TRBV5-4
j_gene: TRBJ2-2
d_gene: NA
CDR3aa: CASSFSTGELFF
CDR3nt: TGTGCCAGCAGCTTCAGTACCGGGGAGCTGTTTTTT

abundance: NA
v_gene: TRBV5-5
j_gene: TRBJ2-1
d_gene: TRBD2
CDR3aa: CASSMSGIVSYNEQFF
CDR3nt: TGTGCCAGCAGCATGAGCGGGATTGTTTCCTACAATGAGCAGTTCTTC

abundance: NA
v_gene: TRBV30
j_gene: TRBJ1-4
d_gene: TRBD1
CDR3aa: CAWSPSGQGKAWDEKLFF
CDR3nt: TGTGCCTGGAGTCCCTCCGGACAGGGAAAGGCTTGGGATGAAAAACTGTTTTTT

abundance: NA
v_gene: TRBV5-1
j_gene: TRBJ1-1
d_gene: NA
CDR3aa: CASSFSGTEAFF
CDR3nt: TGCGCCAGCAGCTTTTCAGGCACTGAAGCTTTCTTT

abundance: NA
v_gene: TRBV6-5
j_gene: TRBJ2-6
d_gene: NA
CDR3aa: CASSYSPVSGANVLTF
CDR3nt: TGTGCCAGCAGTTACTCGCCGGTCTCTGGGGCCAACGTCCTGACTTTC

abundance: NA
v_gene: TRBV11-2
j_gene: TRBJ2-2
d_gene: TRBD2
CDR3aa: CASSLSRAGGRAGELFF
CDR3nt: TGTGCCAGCAGCTTAAGCAGAGCGGGAGGACGGGCCGGGGAGCTGTTTTTT

abundance: NA
v_gene: TRBV5-1
j_gene: TRBJ2-3
d_gene: TRBD2
CDR3aa: CASSKAGDDTQYF
CDR3nt: TGCGCCAGCAGTAAGGCGGGAGATGATACGCAGTATTTT

abundance: NA
v_gene: TRBV28
j_gene: TRBJ2-3
d_gene: NA
CDR3aa: CATTHPISTDTQYF
CDR3nt: TGTGCCACCACCCACCCCATATCCACAGATACGCAGTATTTT

abundance: NA
v_gene: TRBV7-9
j_gene: TRBJ2-3
d_gene: NA
CDR3aa: CASSLIMAGYSDTQYF
CDR3nt: TGTGCCAGCAGCTTGATTATGGCCGGCTACTCAGATACGCAGTATTTT

abundance: NA
v_gene: TRBV27
j_gene: TRBJ1-5
d_gene: NA
CDR3aa: CASSPRDGGRDQPQHF
CDR3nt: TGTGCCAGCAGTCCCCGTGATGGGGGCAGGGATCAGCCCCAGCATTTT

abundance: few
v_gene: TRBV7-2
j_gene: TRBJ2-5
d_gene: TRBD1
CDR3aa: CASSGDRGRETQYF
CDR3nt: TGTGCCAGCAGCGGGGACAGGGGGCGGGAGACCCAGTACTTC

abundance: few
v_gene: TRBV5-1
j_gene: TRBJ1-4
d_gene: NA
CDR3aa: CASSPGWTNEKLFF
CDR3nt: TGCGCCAGCAGCCCGGGGTGGACTAATGAAAAACTGTTTTTT

abundance: many
v_gene: TRBV18
j_gene: TRBJ2-2
d_gene: NA
CDR3aa: CASSPFRGTGELFF
CDR3nt: TGTGCCAGCTCACCGTTTCGGGGAACCGGGGAGCTGTTTTTT

abundance: NA
v_gene: TRBV28
j_gene: TRBJ2-7
d_gene: NA
CDR3aa: CASSSGAYEQYF
CDR3nt: TGTGCCAGCAGTTCAGGGGCCTACGAGCAGTACTTC

abundance: NA
v_gene: TRBV29-1
j_gene: TRBJ2-6
d_gene: TRBD2
CDR3aa: CSVLGEGSSGANVLTF
CDR3nt: TGCAGCGTCCTCGGGGAGGGATCCTCTGGGGCCAACGTCCTGACTTTC

abundance: NA
v_gene: TRBV5-1
j_gene: TRBJ2-5
d_gene: TRBD2
CDR3aa: CASRSGLQETQYF
CDR3nt: TGCGCCAGCCGTAGCGGGCTCCAAGAGACCCAGTACTTC

abundance: NA
v_gene: TRBV2
j_gene: TRBJ2-7
d_gene: TRBD1
CDR3aa: CASSPDRGGYEQYF
CDR3nt: TGTGCCAGCAGTCCTGACAGGGGGGGGTACGAGCAGTACTTC

abundance: few
v_gene: TRBV7-2
j_gene: TRBJ2-3
d_gene: NA
CDR3aa: CASSLGTGADTQYF
CDR3nt: TGTGCCAGCAGCTTAGGCACGGGTGCAGATACGCAGTATTTT